This TCR beta chain was identified in a study of blood T cell repertoires in COVID-19. Study-level information: The United States, Italy and Spain supplied acute and convalescent COVID-19 samples.

The CDR3 totals 13 residues. Trimming removed 5 bases from V and 0 bases from J, with 7 bases in between. Germline loops: CDR1 SNHLY, CDR2 FYNNEI. As handled by the study authors: From reference gene primer amplification, estimates of nucleated cell counts were derived. Using immunoSEQ multiplex PCR, the repertoire was profiled, and TCRdb retains in-frame clones only, with some absent. The D gene and trimming were derived from the DNA, and the V and J assignments and clone size from that table. Of under 300,000 clones listed, less than 85% are singletons. Those enrolled in Seattle joined during active infection and were followed longitudinally afterward.

The TCR originated in a human donor with COVID-19, enrolled during active disease. The donor label of this sample is uncertain. Sequenced sample: peripheral blood. The rearrangement uses TRBV2 and TRBJ1-1; D perhaps matches TRBD1 (6 bases). Here the CDR3 DNA reads TGTGCCAGCAGTAGGGACATGAACACTGAAGCTTTCTTT. Translating gives CASSRDMNTEAFF. The whole variable domain, filled in from reference TRBV2 and TRBJ1-1, reads EPEVTQTPSHQVTQMGQEVILRCVPISNHLYFYWYRQILGQKVEFLVSFYNNEISEKSEIFDDQFSVERPDGSNFTLKIRSTKLEDSAMYFCASSRDMNTEAFFGQGTRLTVV.